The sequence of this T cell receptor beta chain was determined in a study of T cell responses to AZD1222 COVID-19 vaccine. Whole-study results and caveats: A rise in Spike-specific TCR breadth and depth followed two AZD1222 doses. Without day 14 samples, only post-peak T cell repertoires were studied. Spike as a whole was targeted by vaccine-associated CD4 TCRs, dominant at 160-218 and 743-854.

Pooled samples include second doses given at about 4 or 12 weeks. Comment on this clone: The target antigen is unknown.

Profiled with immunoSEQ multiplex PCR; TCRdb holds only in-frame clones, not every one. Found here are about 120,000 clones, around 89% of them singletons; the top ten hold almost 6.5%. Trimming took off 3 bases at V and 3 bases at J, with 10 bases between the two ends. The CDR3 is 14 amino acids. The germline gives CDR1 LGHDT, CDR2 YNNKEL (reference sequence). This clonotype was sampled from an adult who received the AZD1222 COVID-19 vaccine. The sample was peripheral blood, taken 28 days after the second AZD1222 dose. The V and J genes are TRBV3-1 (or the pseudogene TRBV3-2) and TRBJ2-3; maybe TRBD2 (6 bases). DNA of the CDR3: TGTGCCAGCAGCCAGGAGGGTGGGACAGATACGCAGTATTTT. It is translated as CASSQEGGTDTQYF.